This T cell receptor (beta chain) was captured in a study of T cell repertoires in cytomegalovirus infection. About the research overall: Public TCR beta signatures were indicative of both CMV infection and a matching HLA type.

Notes on the study in general: Totalled public TCR beta family frequency picked out people who carried CMV plus the relevant HLA.

Trimming removed 0 bases from V and 0 bases from J; junction bases left unmatched: 3. From germline, CDR1 is DFQATT and CDR2 SNEGSKA (reference sequence). The CDR3 extends over 16 amino acids. TCRdb ran MiXCR on the reads and lists one entry per CDR3 protein. The sample has about 450,000 distinct CDR3 sequences, roughly 30% seen once. Worth noting for this clonotype: The antigen remains undetermined.

Input material: PBMCs. The genes are TRBV20-1 and TRBJ2-2, with 8 bases lining up with TRBD2. This sequence was found in a human donor in good health (CMV status not recorded). Some clones in this sample may be carry-over from other donors' samples. The CDR3 spells CSARDSGATNTGELFF. CDR3 DNA sequence: TGCAGTGCTAGAGATAGCGGGGCCACGAACACCGGGGAGCTGTTTTTT.